Listed below are T cell receptor beta chains from one sample, sequenced in a study of T cell changes during pregnancy in multiple sclerosis. Generated by immunoSEQ multiplex PCR, the TCRdb table keeps only in-frame clones and is missing some. The sample has approximately 89,000 clones, 90% to 95% seen once. The sample consisted of peripheral blood, taken in the third trimester of pregnancy. Receptors were obtained from a female donor with multiple sclerosis, enrolled in a pregnancy study. Each CDR3 is given with its conserved first and last residue. A D gene is named only where the DNA matches it firmly. The size entry is marked missing in some rows and otherwise reads once, few, many or a size class.

d_call	clone_size	v_call	j_call	cdr3_nt	cdr3_aa
NA	NA	TRBV7-9	TRBJ2-7	TGTGCCAGCAGCACCACGGACAAGGCGCCCTACGAGCAGTACTTC	CASSTTDKAPYEQYF
NA	NA	TRBV2	TRBJ2-7	TGTGCCAGCAGTGAAGGGCAGGTAACCTACGAGCAGTACTTC	CASSEGQVTYEQYF
NA	NA	TRBV27	TRBJ1-1	TGTGCCAGCAGTTTCAAGGGGCCGTGGGTGACTGAAGCTTTCTTT	CASSFKGPWVTEAFF
TRBD2	NA	TRBV28	TRBJ2-7	TGTGCCAGCAGTTTTCCCAGCGGGAGCTTTTACGAGCAGTACTTC	CASSFPSGSFYEQYF
NA	NA	TRBV20-1	TRBJ2-7	TGCAGTGCTTCCCGTATCGAGCAGTACTTC	CSASRIEQYF
TRBD2	NA	TRBV27	TRBJ2-2	TGTGCCAGCGGCCTCGCCGGGGGGGACGCCGGGGAGCTGTTTTTT	CASGLAGGDAGELFF
TRBD1	NA	TRBV27	TRBJ1-2	TGTGCCAGCAGTTTAGTGCCTCACAGGGGAGCTAACTATGGCTACACCTTC	CASSLVPHRGANYGYTF
TRBD2	NA	TRBV13	TRBJ2-1	TGTGCCAGCATTCTGGGAGGGGTAGCGGGAACGGCCCTAGACAATGAGCAGTTCTTC	CASILGGVAGTALDNEQFF
TRBD1	NA	TRBV5-1	TRBJ2-3	TGCGCCAGCAGCGCAACAGGGGAGTTCGATACGCAGTATTTT	CASSATGEFDTQYF
NA	NA	TRBV21-1	TRBJ1-1	TGTGCCAGCAGCAAAAAACTAGGGTTAAACACTGAAGCTTTCTTT	CASSKKLGLNTEAFF
TRBD1	NA	TRBV7-6	TRBJ2-1	TGTGCCAGCAGCTTAGATGGGACAGGGGAACAGTTCTTC	CASSLDGTGEQFF
TRBD1	NA	TRBV19	TRBJ2-2	TGTGCCAGTAGTATGCGGACAGGGGACACCGGGGAGCTGTTTTTT	CASSMRTGDTGELFF
NA	NA	TRBV7-2	TRBJ2-1	TGTGCCAGCAGCTTAAGACCCGCCGCCAGCGCTACGGCCAATGAGCAGTTCTTC	CASSLRPAASATANEQFF
NA	NA	TRBV27	TRBJ2-3	TGTGCCAGCAGTAGAGGAGGCACAGATACGCAGTATTTT	CASSRGGTDTQYF
TRBD2	NA	TRBV7-8	TRBJ2-1	TGTGCCAGCAGCTTAGGACTAGCGATTAGCTCCTACAATGAGCAGTTCTTC	CASSLGLAISSYNEQFF
NA	NA	TRBV18	TRBJ1-1	TGTGCCAGCTCACCGGATCGGAGTGGACTTTTGGAAGCTTTCTTT	CASSPDRSGLLEAFF
TRBD1	once	TRBV10-2	TRBJ1-5	TGCGCCAGCAGTGAGTCCGGACAGGGGGTATTTTTGCGCAATCAGCCCCAGCATTTT	CASSESGQGVFLRNQPQHF
TRBD2	NA	TRBV6-5	TRBJ2-2	TGTGCCAGCAGACCTCCGGGACTAAACACCGGGGAGCTGTTTTTT	CASRPPGLNTGELFF
NA	NA	TRBV27	TRBJ1-3	TGTGCCAGCAGTTTAAGTCCGGTCTCTGGAAACACCATATATTTT	CASSLSPVSGNTIYF
NA	NA	TRBV28	TRBJ1-2	TGTGCCAGCAGTTCTGCCCCTCCGGATGGCTACACCTTC	CASSSAPPDGYTF
TRBD2	NA	TRBV14	TRBJ2-1	TGTGCCAGCAGCCAAGCCGGCCTGAAGCGGGAGGGCGACAATGAGCAGTTCTTC	CASSQAGLKREGDNEQFF
TRBD1	NA	TRBV5-1	TRBJ1-4	TGCGCCAGCAGCCGCGACGGACAGGCCTCTAATGAAAAACTGTTTTTT	CASSRDGQASNEKLFF
NA	NA	TRBV11-2	TRBJ1-5	TGTGCCAGCAGCCGTTACGGACTGGCCCAGCATTTT	CASSRYGLAQHF
TRBD1	NA	TRBV4-1	TRBJ2-7	TGCGCCAGCAGCCGTCCTGACAGGGGAGGCGAGCAGTACTTC	CASSRPDRGGEQYF
TRBD2	NA	TRBV27	TRBJ2-7	TGTGCCAGCAGTTTGGGACTAGCGGGGAACTACGAGCAGTACTTC	CASSLGLAGNYEQYF
NA	NA	TRBV6-1	TRBJ1-1	TGTGCCAGCCAAGTTACGCCCCTCTCAGATAAAGCTTTCTTT	CASQVTPLSDKAFF
NA	NA	TRBV30	TRBJ2-5	TGTGCCTGGAGTGTATTGTCCGGTCCTGAGACCCAGTACTTC	CAWSVLSGPETQYF
TRBD2	NA	TRBV14	TRBJ2-5	TGTGCCAGCAGCCAAGCACTAGCGGGACCCCAAGAGACCCAGTACTTC	CASSQALAGPQETQYF
NA	NA	TRBV7-5	TRBJ1-2	TGTGTCAGAAGCCAGGGACAGGCAGGGGTTATCACCCTGGACTATGGCTACACCTTC	CVRSQGQAGVITLDYGYTF
TRBD1	NA	TRBV27	TRBJ2-1	TGTGCCAGCAGTTCCTATAGTGGGACAGCAACCGATGAGCAGTTCTTC	CASSSYSGTATDEQFF
NA	NA	TRBV13	TRBJ2-6	TGTGCCAGCAGAGATTCACACAGCTCTGGGGCCAACGTCCTGACTTTC	CASRDSHSSGANVLTF
NA	once	TRBV14	TRBJ1-1	TGTGCCAGCAGTACAGGGTGGGCCACTGAAGCTTTCTTT	CASSTGWATEAFF
TRBD1	NA	TRBV19	TRBJ1-4	TGTGCCAGTGAGGGACAGATTAATGAAAAACTGTTTTTT	CASEGQINEKLFF
TRBD1	NA	TRBV27	TRBJ1-3	TGTGCCAGCTCCAGGACAGGGGGGTTCTCTGGAAACACCATATATTTT	CASSRTGGFSGNTIYF
TRBD2	NA	TRBV11-2	TRBJ2-1	TGTGCCAGCAGCTTAGATCGGGGGGGAGGGCCTTACAATGAGCAGTTCTTC	CASSLDRGGGPYNEQFF
TRBD2	NA	TRBV29-1	TRBJ2-7	TGCAGCGTCTCCGGGGGGACTGTAACCTACGAGCAGTACTTC	CSVSGGTVTYEQYF
NA	NA	TRBV7-6	TRBJ1-2	TGTGCCAGCAGCTTAGCAGGGGAGGGCTATGGCTACACCTTC	CASSLAGEGYGYTF
NA	NA	TRBV27	TRBJ2-7	TGTGCCAGCAGTCGGAACCGGGACAAGGCCTACGAGCAGTACTTC	CASSRNRDKAYEQYF
NA	NA	TRBV30	TRBJ2-5	TGTGCCTGGAGCAGAGACTACCCGGCGGGGACCCAGTACTTC	CAWSRDYPAGTQYF
NA	NA	TRBV5-1	TRBJ2-7	TGCGCCAGCAGCTTGGACACCATCTCCTACGAGCAGTACTTC	CASSLDTISYEQYF
TRBD2	NA	TRBV2	TRBJ2-7	TGTGCCAGCAGTGGGATCGGGACTAGCGCGTTCCGCGAGCAGTACTTC	CASSGIGTSAFREQYF
NA	NA	TRBV29-1	TRBJ1-2	TGCAGCGTTGGACGGGGAACTCCGGGGGACTATGGCTACACCTTC	CSVGRGTPGDYGYTF
TRBD1	NA	TRBV7-2	TRBJ2-7	TGTGCCAGCAGCTTCACCCGGGACAGGGGATCCTACGAGCAGTACTTC	CASSFTRDRGSYEQYF